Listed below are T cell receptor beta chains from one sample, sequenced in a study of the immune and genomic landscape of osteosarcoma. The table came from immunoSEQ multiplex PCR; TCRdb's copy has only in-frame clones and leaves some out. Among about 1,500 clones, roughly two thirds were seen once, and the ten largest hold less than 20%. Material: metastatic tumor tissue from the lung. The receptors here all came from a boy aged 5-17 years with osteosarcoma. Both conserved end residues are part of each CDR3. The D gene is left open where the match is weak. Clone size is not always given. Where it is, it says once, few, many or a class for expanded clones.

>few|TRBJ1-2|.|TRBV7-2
CASSPQGAGYGYTF
TGTGCCAGCAGCCCACAAGGGGCGGGCTATGGCTACACCTTC
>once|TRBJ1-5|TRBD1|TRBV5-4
CASSYSGTGGGNQPQHF
TGTGCCAGCAGTTATTCCGGGACAGGGGGTGGAAATCAGCCCCAGCATTTT
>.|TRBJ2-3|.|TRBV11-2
CASSFYLATQYF
TGTGCCAGCAGCTTTTATTTGGCTACGCAGTATTTT
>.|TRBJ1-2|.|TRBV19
CASSPEGGGHWYGYTF
TGTGCCAGTAGTCCCGAAGGCGGGGGGCATTGGTATGGCTACACCTTC
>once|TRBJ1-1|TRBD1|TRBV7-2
CASSSTRQGYTEAFF
TGTGCCAGCAGCTCAACTAGACAGGGGTACACTGAAGCTTTCTTT
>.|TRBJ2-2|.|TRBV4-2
CASSQGYTGELFF
TGTGCCAGCAGCCAAGGATACACCGGGGAGCTGTTTTTT
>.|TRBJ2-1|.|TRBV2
CASSEQGPSNEQFF
TGTGCCAGCAGTGAACAGGGCCCCTCGAATGAGCAGTTCTTC
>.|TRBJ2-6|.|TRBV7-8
CASSLEGFSGANVLTF
TGTGCCAGCAGCTTAGAGGGGTTTTCTGGGGCCAACGTCCTGACTTTC
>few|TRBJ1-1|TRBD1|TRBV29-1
CSSGQGPEAFF
TGCAGCTCGGGACAGGGGCCTGAAGCTTTCTTT
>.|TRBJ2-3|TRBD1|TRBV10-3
CAISRDRGLWSTDTQYF
TGTGCCATCAGCCGGGACAGGGGGCTATGGAGCACAGATACGCAGTATTTT
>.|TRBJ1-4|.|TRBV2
CASKPSGGLGTNEKLFF
TGTGCCAGCAAACCCTCCGGGGGATTGGGAACTAATGAAAAACTGTTTTTT
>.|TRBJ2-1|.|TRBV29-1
CSSWTGDNEQFF
TGCAGCTCCTGGACTGGTGACAATGAGCAGTTCTTC
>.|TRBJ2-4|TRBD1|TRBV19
CASQGTGQGRIQYF
TGTGCCAGCCAAGGAACGGGACAGGGGCGCATTCAGTACTTC
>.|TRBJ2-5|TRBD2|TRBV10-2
CASTSGGGRETQYF
TGCGCCAGCACTAGCGGGGGTGGGAGGGAGACCCAGTACTTC
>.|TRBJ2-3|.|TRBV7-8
CASSRRNRGVVSTDTQYF
TGTGCCAGCAGCCGACGTAATCGGGGAGTGGTTAGCACAGATACGCAGTATTTT
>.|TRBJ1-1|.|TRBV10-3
CAIRATDNTEAFF
TGTGCCATCAGGGCCACGGATAACACTGAAGCTTTCTTT
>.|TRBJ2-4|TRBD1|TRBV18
CASSPGQDSNGIQYF
TGTGCCAGCTCACCCGGACAGGATTCCAATGGCATTCAGTACTTC
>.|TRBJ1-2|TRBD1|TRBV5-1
CASSLGTGRYGYTF
TGCGCCAGCAGCTTGGGGACAGGGAGGTATGGCTACACCTTC
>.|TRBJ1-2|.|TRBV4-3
CASSQSRGDGYTF
TGCGCCAGCAGCCAATCCAGGGGAGATGGCTACACCTTC
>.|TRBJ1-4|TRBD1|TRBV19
CASSLRTGGWIYEKLFF
TGTGCCAGTAGTCTGCGGACAGGAGGCTGGATTTATGAAAAACTGTTTTTT
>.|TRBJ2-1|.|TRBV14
CASSQVHQAGVNEQFF
TGTGCCAGCAGCCAAGTCCACCAAGCGGGTGTCAATGAGCAGTTCTTC
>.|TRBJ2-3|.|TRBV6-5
CASSYSKDTQYF
TGTGCCAGCAGTTACTCGAAGGATACGCAGTATTTT
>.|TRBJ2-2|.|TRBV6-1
CASSDSRTGELFF
TGTGCCAGCAGTGATTCGCGGACCGGGGAGCTGTTTTTT
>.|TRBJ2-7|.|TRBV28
CASSFSTYEQYF
TGTGCCAGCAGTTTTTCCACCTACGAGCAGTACTTC
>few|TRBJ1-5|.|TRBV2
CASKAGDQPQHF
TGTGCCAGCAAGGCAGGGGATCAGCCCCAGCATTTT
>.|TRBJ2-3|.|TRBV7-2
CASTTYLSTDTQYF
TGTGCCAGCACCACCTACCTTAGCACAGATACGCAGTATTTT
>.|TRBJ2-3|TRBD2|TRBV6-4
CASSEAGGTDTQYF
TGTGCCAGCAGTGAAGCGGGGGGCACAGATACGCAGTATTTT
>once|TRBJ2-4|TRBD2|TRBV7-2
CASSPGLGGKNIQYF
TGTGCCAGCAGCCCGGGACTAGGTGGCAAAAACATTCAGTACTTC